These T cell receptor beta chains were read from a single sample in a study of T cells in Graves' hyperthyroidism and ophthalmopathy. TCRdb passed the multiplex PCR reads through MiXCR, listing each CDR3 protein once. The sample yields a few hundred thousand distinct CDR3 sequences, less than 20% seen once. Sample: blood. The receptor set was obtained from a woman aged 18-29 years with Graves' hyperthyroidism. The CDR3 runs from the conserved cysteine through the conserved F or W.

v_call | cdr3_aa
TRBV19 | CASNIGTSGFTDTQYF
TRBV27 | CAGSLRWGTPPRGGGYTF
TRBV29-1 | CSAGGLTLRTDTQYF
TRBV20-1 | CSARISPVDTQYF
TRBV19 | CAFRGGGNYGYTF
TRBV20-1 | CSARTGPHQPQHF
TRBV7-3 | CASSLTPAYEQYF
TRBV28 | CASSPPAGTSYNEQFF
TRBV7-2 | CASSPGGGNQPQHF
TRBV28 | CASSLLGKYGYTF
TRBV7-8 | CASSLDMASSYEQYF
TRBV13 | CASSTRVGGAGAYEQYF
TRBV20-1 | CSAGDSQVPEAFF
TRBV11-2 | CASSLALSGGNEQYF
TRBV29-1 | CSVRGQYEQFF
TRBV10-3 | CAISESRDQPQHF
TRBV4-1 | CASSQDPGGPPDTQYF
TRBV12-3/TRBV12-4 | CASRINRAYEQYF
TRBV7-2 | CASSNAGTGNEKLFF
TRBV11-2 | CASSRTTGAQTKTQYF
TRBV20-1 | CSAPQGAGTGELFF
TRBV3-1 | CASSQLDRGTEAFF
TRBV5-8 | CASSARLAGETQYF
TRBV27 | CASRLSWPYEQYF
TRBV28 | CASSLTGPRAANVLTF
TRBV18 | CASSPLGDPLVSPLHF
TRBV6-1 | CASSGSGGWNQPQHF
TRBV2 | CASSDGPPLHF
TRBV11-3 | CASSLLSGSEQYF
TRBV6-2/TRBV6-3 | CASSYPGTAQETQYF
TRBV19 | CASSTYRGNTGELFF
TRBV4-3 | CASSQDPLVDTQYF
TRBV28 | CASSLSTGGAYEQYF
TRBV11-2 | CASSSVQGTTYTRVTQYF
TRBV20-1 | CSAWRPNPGGRRETQYF
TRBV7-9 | CASSTETLNTIYF
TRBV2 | CASTGPAKTSGANVLTF
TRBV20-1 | CSAREGIAGGSQETQYF
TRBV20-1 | CSARDPGTGNNEKLFF
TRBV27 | CASSSRQSTEAFF
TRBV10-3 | CAIRRAGDEVEQFF
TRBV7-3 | CASSLSRDTEAFF